Listed here are 16 T cell receptor beta chains from one sample, sequenced in a study of HIV-infected patients and healthy controls. No cell fractionation was done, so the repertoire covers all unsorted peripheral blood T cells. About 450 ng RNA was reverse transcribed with alpha and beta constant-region primers. Separate chain-specific third strand synthesis with multiplexing indices produced the alpha and beta libraries. TCRdb used MiXCR to reprocess the 5' RACE reads, holding one entry per CDR3 protein. There are tens of thousands of distinct CDR3 sequences in the sample; approximately 9% occur only once, and 3% to 4.5% lies in the top ten. Sequencing was performed on blood. Source of these receptors: an adult in good health.

There are many counts of this clonotype. CDR3 amino acids: CASSQTGQGQYNSPLHF. The CDR3 coding sequence is TGTGCCAGCAGCCAAACCGGCCAGGGGCAGTATAATTCACCCCTCCACTTT. The V call is TRBV4-2, the J call TRBJ1-6; weak D call: TRBD1 (6 bases). Germline CDR1 reads LGHNA; CDR2 reads YNFKEQ. The CDR3 extends over 17 amino acids. With 2 bases removed from V and 4 bases from J, the gap between germline ends came to 15 bases.

At least ten counts were recorded for this clonotype. The V call is TRBV12-3 or TRBV12-4, the J call TRBJ2-4; D is possibly TRBD1 (5 bases). The V end lost 1 base, the J end lost 9 bases, and 25 bases lay between the germline ends. This CDR3 comprises 18 residues. The CDR3 region is CASSLGVQAAGMVGIQYF. CDR3 DNA: TGTGCCAGCAGTTTAGGGGTCCAGGCGGCAGGGATGGTGGGCATTCAGTACTTC.

Comment on this clonotype: This clone may be a read error of a much larger clone one base away. The genes are TRBV5-1 and TRBJ1-1, with a tentative D call TRBD1 (6 bases). Germline assignment: CDR1 SGHRS and CDR2 YFSETQ. The CDR3 contains 16 residues. Trimming cost V 0 bases and J 9 bases, with 21 bases left between them. CDR3 DNA sequence: TGCGCCAGCAGCTTGGCTTTAGGGGGGGGAGAAACTAAAGCTTTCTTT. Translated, it gives CASSLALGGGETKAFF. Full variable domain (missing parts from reference TRBV5-1 and TRBJ1-1): KAGVTQTPRYLIKTRGQQVTLSCSPISGHRSVSWYQQTPGQGLQFLFEYFSETQRNKGNFPGRFSGRQFSNSRSEMNVSTLELGDSALYLCASSLALGGGETKAFFGQGTRLTVV.

CDR3 in DNA: TGTGCCAGCAGCTCCCCCGGGGGGCGTCAGCCCCAGCATTTT. It is translated as CASSSPGGRQPQHF. V and J are TRBV7-2 and TRBJ1-5; TRBD1 might be the D (6 bases). V lost 4 bases to trimming and J lost 6 bases, with 13 bases between them. The CDR3 is made up of 14 amino acids. Germline CDR1 is SGHTA and CDR2 is FQGNSA.

The sample holds many counts of this clonotype. The J gene is TRBJ2-3, the V gene TRBV2, with 12 bases identical to TRBD2. V lost 3 bases, J lost 0 bases, and 7 bases stayed unmatched. The CDR3 is 18 amino acids. Germline V gene sequence: CDR1 SNHLY, CDR2 FYNNEI. The CDR3 protein is CASSDTLAGGTSTDTQYF. In DNA form, the CDR3 reads TGTGCCAGCAGTGACACTCTAGCGGGGGGGACTAGCACAGATACGCAGTATTTT. The whole variable domain, remainder taken from reference TRBV2 and TRBJ2-3, is EPEVTQTPSHQVTQMGQEVILRCVPISNHLYFYWYRQILGQKVEFLVSFYNNEISEKSEIFDDQFSVERPDGSNFTLKIRSTKLEDSAMYFCASSDTLAGGTSTDTQYFGPGTRLTVL.

The table lists this clonotype with many counts. V gene TRBV6-1 combines with J gene TRBJ2-5, with TRBD2 matching over 9 bases. The length of the CDR3 is 16 residues. The ends lost 3 bases at V and 2 bases at J; junction bases unmatched: 7. Germline CDR1 and CDR2: MNHNS and SASEGT. The DNA for the CDR3 is TGTGCCAGCAGTGAGCTAGCGGGGCCTGGTCAAGAGACCCAGTACTTC. The encoded protein is CASSELAGPGQETQYF.

The sample holds many counts of this clonotype. The chain has TRBV5-1 and TRBJ1-3; D gene ambiguous. The CDR3 runs 11 residues. Trimming shortened V by 6 bases and J by 7 bases, and 8 bases separated the two germline ends. The germline gives CDR1 SGHRS, CDR2 YFSETQ. The CDR3 DNA sequence: TGCGCCAGCATTGGCAACAACACCATATATTTT. Residues: CASIGNNTIYF.

This clonotype appeared many times. This chain connects TRBV20-1 to TRBJ2-1, with D perhaps given as TRBD1 or TRBD2 (5 bases each). The V and J ends lost 1 base and 7 bases respectively, with 11 bases between them. Germline loops: CDR1 DFQATT, CDR2 SNEGSKA (reference sequence). CDR3 size: 13 residues. The CDR3 region is CSARAGTANEQFF. CDR3 DNA: TGCAGTGCTAGAGCGGGGACGGCTAATGAGCAGTTCTTC.

This clonotype was seen just once. The CDR3 DNA sequence: TGTGCCAGCAGTAAGGGACAGGACTATGGCTACACCTTC. Translation gives CASSKGQDYGYTF. V usage is TRBV6-6 and J usage is TRBJ1-2; 8 bases are a match to TRBD1. Germline values: CDR1 MNHNY, CDR2 SVGAGI (reference sequence). J gave up 3 bases and V 5 bases, and 2 bases lay outside the gene matches. The CDR3 totals 13 residues.

This clonotype was recorded many times. Here the CDR3 DNA reads TGCAGCGTTGCTGAGGAGGGGGATGTCAATCAGCCCCAGCATTTT. Its translation: CSVAEEGDVNQPQHF. The chain combines TRBV29-1 with TRBJ1-5; TRBD1 is a possible D gene (6 bases). Trimming shortened V by 4 bases and J by 3 bases, and 16 bases separated the two germline ends. The V gene's germline CDR1 is SQVTM and CDR2 ANQGSEA. The CDR3 is made up of 15 amino acids.

This clonotype came up many times. This chain links TRBV29-1 with TRBJ1-1; maybe TRBD1 (6 bases). The V end lost 7 bases, the J end lost 5 bases, and 20 bases lay between the germline ends. The CDR3 spans 14 residues. Germline V gene sequence: CDR1 SQVTM, CDR2 ANQGSEA. The CDR3 protein is CSGGQGWLLTEAFF. The CDR3 bases are TGCAGCGGGGGACAAGGGTGGTTGCTGACTGAAGCTTTCTTT.

This clonotype was picked up many times. The chain joins TRBV28 to TRBJ1-3, with 12 bases aligning to TRBD1. This CDR3 is built from 23 residues. Germline lookup yields CDR1 MDHEN and CDR2 SYDVKM. V lost 4 bases, J lost 0 bases, and 22 bases stayed unmatched. For the CDR3, the DNA is TGTGCCAGCAGTTATCCCTTCCCTTCCATCCGGGACAGGGGGCCAAGCTCTGGAAACACCATATATTTT. Translating gives CASSYPFPSIRDRGPSSGNTIYF.

This clonotype was counted at least ten times. The CDR3 here is CASSFGTYQETQYF. The CDR3 region has the DNA TGTGCCAGCAGTTTCGGGACCTACCAAGAGACCCAGTACTTC. The chain joins TRBV6-5 to TRBJ2-5, with D perhaps matching TRBD1 or TRBD2 (5 bases each). The V end lost 4 bases, the J end lost 0 bases, and 9 bases lay between the germline ends. CDR1 and CDR2 (germline): MNHEY, SVGAGI. The CDR3 runs to 14 residues.

Many counts were recorded for this clonotype. The V gene is TRBV7-9, the J gene TRBJ2-3; no clear D gene. This CDR3 comprises 16 residues. Germline V lookup: CDR1 SEHNR, CDR2 FQNEAQ (reference sequence). V was pared by 4 bases and J by 3 bases, with 17 bases between. CDR3 in amino acids: CASSSSDGSGTDTQYF. CDR3 sequence (DNA): TGTGCCAGCAGCTCATCGGACGGGTCTGGGACAGATACGCAGTATTTT.

This clonotype was counted ten times or more. The CDR3 spells CASSSDRGLSGNTIYF. The CDR3 DNA reads as TGCGCCAGCAGCTCGGACAGGGGGCTCTCTGGAAACACCATATATTTT. The rearrangement joins TRBV5-1 to TRBJ1-3, with 11 bases that match TRBD1. CDR3 length equals 16 residues. J was trimmed by 0 bases and V by 3 bases; bases with no gene match: 2. Germline V gives CDR1 SGHRS, CDR2 YFSETQ.

This clonotype turned up a few times. V and J are TRBV20-1 and TRBJ1-2, with 11 bases aligning to TRBD1. The CDR3 is made up of 14 amino acids. J gave up 3 bases and V 5 bases, and 5 bases lay outside the gene matches. From germline, CDR1 is DFQATT and CDR2 SNEGSKA (reference sequence). The CDR3 is CSAPWTGGYYGYTF. In DNA form, the CDR3 reads TGCAGTGCTCCCTGGACAGGGGGCTACTATGGCTACACCTTC.